This TCR beta chain was recorded in a study of shared clonotypes between healthy human individuals. Study at large: Per-donor plates numbered three CD4 naive, three CD4 memory, two CD8 naive and one CD8 memory.

Measured with immunoSEQ multiplex PCR; TCRdb has only the in-frame clones, and not every one. The sample contains 2 million to 2.5 million clones, more than 80% of which appear only once. Germline V CDR1 and CDR2: SGHTA, FQGNSA. The CDR3 loop spans 14 amino acids. Trimming cost V 5 bases and J 15 bases; bases outside gene matches: 15. The genes are TRBV7-2 and TRBJ2-1; 8 bases match TRBD2. Sequenced sample: naive CD4+ T cells from PBMCs. Specified subset: CD45RA+ positively selected. The TCR originated in a man younger than 30 in good health. Some clones in this sample may be carry-over from other donors' samples. The CDR3 reads CASSPYSSSGMMFF. The CDR3 coding sequence is TGTGCCAGCAGCCCCTACTCGAGTAGCGGGATGATGTTCTTC.